Listed below are T cell receptor beta chains from one sample, sequenced in a study of blood T cell repertoires in COVID-19. The table came from immunoSEQ multiplex PCR; TCRdb's copy has only in-frame clones and leaves some out. The data hold around 470,000 clones, with roughly 87% observed a single time. The sample taken for sequencing was peripheral blood. Receptors were obtained from a man younger than 30 with COVID-19, enrolled during active disease. Both conserved end residues are part of each CDR3. Each record gives: J gene, V gene, CDR3 length, D gene, clone size, CDR3 DNA, CDR3 protein. A D gene is named only where the DNA matches it firmly. Size is omitted from some rows. Given values are once, few, many or a class for expanded clones.

TRBJ2-3	TRBV11-1	15	NA	NA	TGTGCCAGCAGCTTAGTTGAGAGGAGCACAGATACGCAGTATTTT	CASSLVERSTDTQYF
TRBJ2-3	TRBV7-9	15	TRBD2	NA	TGTGCCAGCAGCTCCGGGACTAGCGTCACAGATACGCAGTATTTT	CASSSGTSVTDTQYF
TRBJ2-1	TRBV5-1	15	TRBD2	once	TGCGCCAGCAGCTTGGACCCAGCGGGAGCGGGTGAGCAGTTCTTC	CASSLDPAGAGEQFF
TRBJ2-7	TRBV5-6	14	TRBD1	NA	TGTGCCAGCAGCCCGGACAGGTCACCTTACGAGCAGTACTTC	CASSPDRSPYEQYF
TRBJ2-4	TRBV11-2	15	NA	NA	TGTGCCAGCAGCCGACAAGGCGCCTTCGAAAACATTCAGTACTTC	CASSRQGAFENIQYF
TRBJ2-7	TRBV11-3	14	NA	NA	TGTGCCAGCAGCTCCCTCGGAGCCGCTGACGAGCAGTACTTC	CASSSLGAADEQYF
TRBJ1-2	TRBV6-5	11	NA	few	TGTGCCACCACAGGAAACTATGGCTACACCTTC	CATTGNYGYTF
TRBJ1-2	TRBV7-9	15	NA	once	TGTGCCAGCAGCTTAGGGGCACCCCGGGGGAATGGCTACACCTTC	CASSLGAPRGNGYTF
TRBJ1-2	TRBV7-6	15	NA	NA	TGTGCCAGCAGCTTGAGAGCGGACAGCCCCTATGGCTACACCTTC	CASSLRADSPYGYTF
TRBJ1-2	TRBV19	14	NA	NA	TGTGCCAGTAGTCCCAGGGGAATACCTAGTGGCTACACCTTC	CASSPRGIPSGYTF
TRBJ2-7	TRBV11-2	15	TRBD1	NA	TGTGCCAGCAGCCAGGGCGAAACAGGGGTGGGGGAGCAGTACTTC	CASSQGETGVGEQYF
TRBJ1-1	TRBV19	12	NA	NA	TGTGCCAGTAGTATCGGGAACACTGAAGCTTTCTTT	CASSIGNTEAFF
TRBJ1-1	TRBV7-2	13	NA	few	TGTGCCAGCAGCCTAATGGGAGGTACTGAAGCTTTCTTT	CASSLMGGTEAFF
TRBJ2-7	TRBV27	17	TRBD2	NA	TGTGCCAGCAGCTCCCGGGGCTTTGGGCTAGCGGTACACGAGCAGTACTTC	CASSSRGFGLAVHEQYF
TRBJ2-1	TRBV29-1	15	TRBD2	many	TGCAGCGTTGAAGGGAGACTAGCGTCGTACAATGAGCAGTTCTTC	CSVEGRLASYNEQFF
TRBJ1-4	TRBV21-1	15	NA	NA	TGTGCCAGCACACATTTTGGGACAGATAATGAAAAACTGTTTTTT	CASTHFGTDNEKLFF
TRBJ2-3	TRBV24-1	15	NA	NA	TGTGCCACCAGTGATCCGCGACAGGGCACAGATACGCAGTATTTT	CATSDPRQGTDTQYF
TRBJ2-7	TRBV6-1	16	TRBD1	NA	TGTGCCAGCAGTGAAGCCCCGACAGGGAGAGTAGGCGAGCAGTACTTC	CASSEAPTGRVGEQYF
TRBJ2-1	TRBV19	13	TRBD1	NA	TGTGCCACTCGACAGGGTACCTACAATGAGCAGTTCTTC	CATRQGTYNEQFF
TRBJ2-7	TRBV2	13	NA	NA	TGTGCCAGCAGTGAACCCGGGGTCTACGAGCAGTACTTC	CASSEPGVYEQYF
TRBJ2-2	TRBV19	15	NA	NA	TGTGCCAGTAGTATTGTAACTACTAGAGCCGGGGAGCTGTTTTTT	CASSIVTTRAGELFF
TRBJ1-4	TRBV5-1	15	TRBD1	NA	TGCGCCAGCCGACCCTCGGGACAGGGTAGTGAAAAACTGTTTTTT	CASRPSGQGSEKLFF
TRBJ2-1	TRBV7-9	14	NA	NA	TGTGCCAGCAGCTTCTATGGTCCGAGAAGTGAGCAGTTCTTC	CASSFYGPRSEQFF
TRBJ2-5	TRBV10-1	13	NA	NA	TGCGCCAGCAGTGAGGGGGGGTTGGAGACCCAGTACTTC	CASSEGGLETQYF
TRBJ2-1	TRBV7-6	14	NA	NA	TGTGCCAGCAGCTTAGAGCCCTTAAGCTATGAGCAGTTCTTC	CASSLEPLSYEQFF
TRBJ2-7	TRBV2	14	TRBD1	NA	TGTGCCAGCAATTTTGGACAGGGGGCTCACGAGCAGTACTTC	CASNFGQGAHEQYF
TRBJ1-2	TRBV9	17	TRBD1	once	TGTGCCAGCAGCGTAACGAGGGACAGGAACTCTAACTATGGCTACACCTTC	CASSVTRDRNSNYGYTF
TRBJ1-5	TRBV2	15	NA	few	TGTGCCAGCAGTGAATTACCCCCAACGGAGCAGCCCCAGCATTTT	CASSELPPTEQPQHF
TRBJ2-5	TRBV5-6	16	TRBD2	NA	TGTGCCAGCAGCTTGTTCGCTAGCGGAGTAGGGGAGACCCAGTACTTC	CASSLFASGVGETQYF
TRBJ1-5	TRBV6-5	14	NA	NA	TGTGCCAGCAGAGTAGACAGTATCAATCAGCCCCAGCATTTT	CASRVDSINQPQHF
TRBJ1-5	TRBV24-1	15	NA	NA	TGTGCCACCAGTGATAGGACTGATAGCAATCAGCCCCAGCATTTT	CATSDRTDSNQPQHF